What follows are 20 T cell receptor beta chains derived from one specimen sequenced in a study of blood T cell repertoires in COVID-19. Some clones are missing from TCRdb's copy, which holds only in-frame ones; the method was immunoSEQ multiplex PCR. The sample carries under 150,000 clones, roughly four fifths recorded once. Sample: peripheral blood. Receptor source: a man older than 75 with acute or convalescent COVID-19.

The chain couples TRBV5-1 to TRBJ2-3; 8 bases are a match to TRBD2. Losses at the gene ends were 7 bases for V and 1 base for J; bases not matched to a gene: 14. The CDR3 has 17 residues. In germline, CDR1 is SGHRS, CDR2 YFSETQ. The CDR3 loop reads CASCQSAGGGGTDTQYF. In DNA, the CDR3 is TGCGCCAGCTGCCAGTCCGCGGGGGGCGGAGGCACAGATACGCAGTATTTT.

This clone has a single count. This chain connects TRBV20-1 to TRBJ2-3; the D gene is possibly TRBD1 (6 bases). The CDR3 covers 16 residues. V lost 3 bases, J lost 0 bases, and 16 bases lay in between. Germline loops: CDR1 DFQATT, CDR2 SNEGSKA (reference sequence). CDR3 residues: CSASQWGTTSTDTQYF. Written as DNA, the CDR3 is TGCAGTGCTAGTCAATGGGGGACAACCAGCACAGATACGCAGTATTTT.

The rearrangement joins TRBV11-3 to TRBJ2-1, with D perhaps TRBD1 (5 bases). V lost 3 bases and J 0 bases, leaving 15 bases between the germline ends. Germline V gene data show CDR1 as SGHNT and CDR2 as YENEEA. This CDR3 is built from 17 residues. In DNA, the CDR3 is TGTGCCAGCAGCTTCAACCAGGGCCCGAGCTCCTACAATGAGCAGTTCTTC. Its protein product is CASSFNQGPSSYNEQFF.

The V call is TRBV14, the J call TRBJ2-7; tentatively, D is TRBD1 (5 bases). With 1 base removed from V and 3 bases from J, the gap between germline ends came to 7 bases. The CDR3 is 13 amino acids. In germline, CDR1 is SGHDN, CDR2 FVKESK. Here the CDR3 DNA reads TGTGCCAGCAGCCAAGGGGGCCTCTACGAGCAGTACTTC. Encoded protein: CASSQGGLYEQYF. Based on the CDR3 plus reference TRBV14 and TRBJ2-7, the full variable domain is EAGVTQFPSHSVIEKGQTVTLRCDPISGHDNLYWYRRVMGKEIKFLLHFVKESKQDESGMPNNRFLAERTGGTYSTLKVQPAELEDSGVYFCASSQGGLYEQYFGPGTRLTVT.

This clone was counted many times. The same CDR3 arises from other DNA sequences in this sample as well. The gene calls are TRBV5-1 and TRBJ1-1; perhaps TRBD1 as D (5 bases). CDR1 and CDR2 (germline): SGHRS, YFSETQ. V was shortened by 3 bases and J by 1 base, with 7 bases between the two germline ends. The CDR3 runs to 13 residues. The CDR3: CASSSQGNTEAFF. The CDR3 DNA sequence: TGCGCCAGCAGCTCGCAGGGGAACACTGAAGCTTTCTTT.

This clone was picked up a small number of times. The rearrangement links TRBV19 to TRBJ2-7, with a weak D call TRBD2 (6 bases). V lost 1 base and J lost 2, with 12 bases in between. Germline CDR1 reads LNHDA; CDR2 reads SQIVND (reference sequence). The CDR3 runs 15 residues. The CDR3 protein is CASSIVAGGPYEQYF. Here the CDR3 DNA reads TGTGCCAGTAGTATAGTGGCCGGGGGACCCTACGAGCAGTACTTC.

The chain joins TRBV6-5 to TRBJ2-1, with unresolved D. The germline gives CDR1 MNHEY, CDR2 SVGAGI. Trimming took off 9 bases at V and 5 bases at J, with 8 bases between the two ends. The CDR3 sequence is 11 residues long. CDR3 nucleotides: TGTGCCAGTTCAAAAAACAATGAGCAGTTCTTC. Its translation: CASSKNNEQFF.

DNA for the CDR3: TGTGCCAGCAGCTTAGTACAGGATGGTGGCTACACCTTC. Its translation is CASSLVQDGGYTF. The chain combines TRBV7-2 with TRBJ1-2, with D possibly matching TRBD1 (5 bases). Germline values: CDR1 SGHTA, CDR2 FQGNSA. The CDR3 is 13 residues long. V gave up 1 base and J gave up 7 bases, with 10 bases separating them.

The chain employs TRBV3-1 (or the pseudogene TRBV3-2) and TRBJ2-6; TRBD2 might be the D (5 bases). CDR1 LGHDT and CDR2 YNNKEL come from the germline V gene (reference sequence). This CDR3 is 23 amino acids long. The V gene lost 0 bases and the J gene lost 0 bases, with 27 bases spanning the gap. CDR3 protein: CASSQDSSGGLLARLSGANVLTF. CDR3 in DNA: TGTGCCAGCAGCCAAGATTCCAGCGGCGGGTTATTAGCTCGTCTCTCTGGGGCCAACGTCCTGACTTTC.

The V and J genes are TRBV21-1 and TRBJ1-2; TRBD1 was called by the table and not checked on the DNA. TRBV21-1 is a pseudogene segment. CDR3 size: 14 residues. The DNA of the CDR3 is TGTGCCAGCAGCTTCCCAGACAGCCCCTATGGCTACACCTTC. Protein product: CASSFPDSPYGYTF.

The chain is built from TRBV20-1 and TRBJ1-6; D possibly corresponds to TRBD1 (6 bases). The CDR3 totals 15 residues. The germline V gene has CDR1 DFQATT and CDR2 SNEGSKA (reference sequence). V lost 3 bases to trimming and J lost 0 bases, with 9 bases between them. The CDR3 DNA is TGCAGTGCTAGTGGACAGAGCTCCTATAATTCACCCCTCCACTTT. This sequence encodes CSASGQSSYNSPLHF.

A single count supports this clone. This chain connects TRBV10-3 to TRBJ2-1; maybe TRBD2 (6 bases). The CDR3 consists of 15 residues. The germline V gene encodes CDR1 ENHRY and CDR2 SYGVKD. The germline V and J ends were trimmed by 0 bases and 8 bases, with 14 bases remaining between them. CDR3 nucleotide sequence: TGTGCCATCAGTGAGTCCCACCAGACTAGTTATGAGCAGTTCTTC. Amino acids: CAISESHQTSYEQFF.

This clone showed up just a few times. The chain combines TRBV11-3 with TRBJ2-5; 8 bases line up with TRBD2. Germline loops: CDR1 SGHNT, CDR2 YENEEA. The CDR3 consists of 14 residues. Germline trimming cut 3 bases from V and 5 bases from J; bases unmatched to any gene: 5. The CDR3 coding sequence is TGTGCCAGCAGCTTCGGGGGGGGCGACGAGACCCAGTACTTC. Protein product: CASSFGGGDETQYF.

The J gene is TRBJ1-3, the V gene TRBV7-9; D unclear. This CDR3 is built from 16 residues. Germline lookup yields CDR1 SEHNR and CDR2 FQNEAQ (reference sequence). V was pared by 6 bases and J by 1 base, with 16 bases between. The CDR3 loop is CASSPGLGGSGNTIYF. The CDR3, as DNA: TGTGCCAGCAGTCCAGGACTCGGCGGGTCTGGAAACACCATATATTTT.

This clone was seen just once. The chain uses TRBV28 and TRBJ1-6; 12 bases line up with TRBD1. V gave up 10 bases and J gave up 8 bases; unmatched junction bases: 12. The CDR3 extends over 16 amino acids. Germline loops: CDR1 MDHEN, CDR2 SYDVKM. CDR3 region: CATAGTGGLRDSPLHF. The CDR3 DNA is TGTGCCACCGCCGGGACAGGGGGCCTTAGGGATTCACCCCTCCACTTT.

The V call is TRBV30, the J call TRBJ1-2; 9 bases match TRBD1. The CDR3 sequence is 13 residues long. V lost 5 bases, J lost 7 bases, and 8 bases stayed unmatched. CDR1 is GTSNPN and CDR2 is SVGIG in the germline V gene (reference sequence). The CDR3 here is CAWGDRAGRGYTF. The CDR3 region has the DNA TGTGCCTGGGGGGACAGGGCAGGTCGTGGCTACACCTTC.

This chain links TRBV29-1 with TRBJ1-2; no clear D. The V gene lost 6 bases and the J gene lost 6 bases, with 11 bases spanning the gap. Germline CDR1 reads SQVTM; CDR2 reads ANQGSEA. The CDR3 length is 11 residues. The DNA of the CDR3 is TGCAGCGTCGTATTTTTCGATGGCTACACCTTC. This codes for CSVVFFDGYTF.

This chain joins TRBV19 and TRBJ2-5, with a tentative D call TRBD1 (6 bases). Trimming removed 4 bases from V and 1 base from J, with 13 bases in between. The CDR3 consists of 15 residues. The germline gives CDR1 LNHDA, CDR2 SQIVND (reference sequence). CDR3 sequence: CASSKRTVPQETQYF. The CDR3 nucleotides read TGTGCCAGTAGTAAACGGACAGTACCCCAAGAGACCCAGTACTTC. Drawing the rest from reference TRBV19 and TRBJ2-5, the complete variable domain is DGGITQSPKYLFRKEGQNVTLSCEQNLNHDAMYWYRQDPGQGLRLIYYSQIVNDFQKGDIAEGYSVSREKKESFPLTVTSAQKNPTAFYLCASSKRTVPQETQYFGPGTRLLVL.

The V and J genes are TRBV5-6 and TRBJ2-3; D might be TRBD2 (6 bases). This CDR3 comprises 14 residues. The germline gives CDR1 SGHDT, CDR2 YYEEEE. V lost 6 bases, J lost 1 base, and 12 bases lay in between. CDR3 protein: CASTYGEGTDTQYF. The CDR3 DNA sequence: TGTGCCAGCACCTACGGGGAGGGCACAGATACGCAGTATTTT.

V usage is TRBV2 and J usage is TRBJ1-5; 8 bases agree with TRBD1. Germline lookup yields CDR1 SNHLY and CDR2 FYNNEI. The CDR3 spans 17 residues. The ends lost 8 bases at V and 0 bases at J; junction bases unmatched: 12. CDR3 sequence (DNA): TGTGCCAGCGGGCGGGACAGGCTGCTGGATAGCAATCAGCCCCAGCATTTT. Translation: CASGRDRLLDSNQPQHF.